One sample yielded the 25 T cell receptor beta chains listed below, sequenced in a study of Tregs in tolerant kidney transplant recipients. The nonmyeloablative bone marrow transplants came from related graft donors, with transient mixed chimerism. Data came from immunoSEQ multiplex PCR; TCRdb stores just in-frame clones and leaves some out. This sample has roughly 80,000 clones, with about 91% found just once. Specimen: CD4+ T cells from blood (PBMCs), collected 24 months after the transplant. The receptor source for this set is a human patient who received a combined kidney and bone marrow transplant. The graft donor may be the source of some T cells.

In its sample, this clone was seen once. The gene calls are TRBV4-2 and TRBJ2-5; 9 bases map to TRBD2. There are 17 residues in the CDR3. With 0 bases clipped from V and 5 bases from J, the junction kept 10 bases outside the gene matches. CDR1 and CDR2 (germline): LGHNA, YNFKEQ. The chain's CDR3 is CASSQDLLREGRETQYF. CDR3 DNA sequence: TGTGCCAGCAGCCAAGATCTATTGCGGGAGGGCCGGGAGACCCAGTACTTC.

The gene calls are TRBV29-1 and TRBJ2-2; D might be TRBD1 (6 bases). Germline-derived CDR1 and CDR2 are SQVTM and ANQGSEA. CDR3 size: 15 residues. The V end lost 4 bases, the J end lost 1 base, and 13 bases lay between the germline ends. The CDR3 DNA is TGCAGCGTTGGCCCAGGGGCCAAGAACACCGGGGAGCTGTTTTTT. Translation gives CSVGPGAKNTGELFF.

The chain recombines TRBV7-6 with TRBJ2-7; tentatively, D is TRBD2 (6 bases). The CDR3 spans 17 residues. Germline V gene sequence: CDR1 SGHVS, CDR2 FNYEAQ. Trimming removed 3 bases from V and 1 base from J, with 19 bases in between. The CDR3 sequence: CASSLLSSPDYSYEQYF. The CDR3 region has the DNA TGTGCCAGCAGCTTGTTGTCTTCGCCGGACTATTCCTACGAGCAGTACTTC. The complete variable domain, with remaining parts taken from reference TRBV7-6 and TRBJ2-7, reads GAGVSQSPRYKVTKRGQDVALRCDPISGHVSLYWYRQALGQGPEFLTYFNYEAQQDKSGLPNDRFSAERPEGSISTLTIQRTEQRDSAMYRCASSLLSSPDYSYEQYFGPGTRLTVT.

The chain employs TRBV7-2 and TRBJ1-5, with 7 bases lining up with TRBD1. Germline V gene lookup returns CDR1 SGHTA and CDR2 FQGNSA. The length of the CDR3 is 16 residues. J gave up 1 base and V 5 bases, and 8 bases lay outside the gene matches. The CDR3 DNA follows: TGTGCCAGCAGCCGAGAAACAGGGGCGAGCAATCAGCCCCAGCATTTT. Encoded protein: CASSRETGASNQPQHF. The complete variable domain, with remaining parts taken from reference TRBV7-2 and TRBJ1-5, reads GAGVSQSPSNKVTEKGKDVELRCDPISGHTALYWYRQSLGQGLEFLIYFQGNSAPDKSGLPSDRFSAERTGGSVSTLTIQRTQQEDSAVYLCASSRETGASNQPQHFGDGTRLSIL.

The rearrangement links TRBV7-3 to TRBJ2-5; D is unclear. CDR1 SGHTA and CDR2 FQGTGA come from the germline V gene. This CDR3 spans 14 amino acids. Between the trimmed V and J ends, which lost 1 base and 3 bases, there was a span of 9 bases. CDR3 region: CASSLNPLKETQYF. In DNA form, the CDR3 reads TGTGCCAGCAGCTTAAATCCCTTAAAAGAGACCCAGTACTTC. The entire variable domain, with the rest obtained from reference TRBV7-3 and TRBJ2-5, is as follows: GAGVSQTPSNKVTEKGKYVELRCDPISGHTALYWYRQSLGQGPEFLIYFQGTGAADDSGLPNDRFFAVRPEGSVSTLKIQRTERGDSAVYLCASSLNPLKETQYFGPGTRLLVL.

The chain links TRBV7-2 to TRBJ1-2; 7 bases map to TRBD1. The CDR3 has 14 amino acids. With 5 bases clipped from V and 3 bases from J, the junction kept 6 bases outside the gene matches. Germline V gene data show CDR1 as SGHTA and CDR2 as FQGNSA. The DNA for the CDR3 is TGTGCCAGCAGCCCCGGTCAGGGGGACTATGGCTACACCTTC. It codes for CASSPGQGDYGYTF.

CDR3: CASSFQGADTQYF. CDR3 nucleotides: TGTGCCAGCAGCTTTCAGGGGGCAGATACGCAGTATTTT. The chain recombines TRBV5-6 with TRBJ2-3; TRBD1 matches at 7 bases. The CDR3 consists of 13 residues. The trim removed 2 bases at V and 4 bases at J, leaving 1 base unmatched. CDR1 is SGHDT, CDR2 YYEEEE, per germline.

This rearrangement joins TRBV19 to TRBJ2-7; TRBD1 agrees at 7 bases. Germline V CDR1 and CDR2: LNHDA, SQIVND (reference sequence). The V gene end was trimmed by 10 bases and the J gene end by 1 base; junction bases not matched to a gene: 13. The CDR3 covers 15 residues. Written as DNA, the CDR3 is TGTGCCACAAGTTATACCCGGGACAGTTCCTACGAGCAGTACTTC. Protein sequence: CATSYTRDSSYEQYF.

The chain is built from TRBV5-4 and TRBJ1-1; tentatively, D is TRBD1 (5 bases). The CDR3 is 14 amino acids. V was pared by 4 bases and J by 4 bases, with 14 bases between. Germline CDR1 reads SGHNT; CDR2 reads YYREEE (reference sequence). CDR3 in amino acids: CASSARGGSTEAFF. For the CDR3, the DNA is TGTGCCAGCAGCGCCCGCGGGGGTAGCACTGAAGCTTTCTTT.

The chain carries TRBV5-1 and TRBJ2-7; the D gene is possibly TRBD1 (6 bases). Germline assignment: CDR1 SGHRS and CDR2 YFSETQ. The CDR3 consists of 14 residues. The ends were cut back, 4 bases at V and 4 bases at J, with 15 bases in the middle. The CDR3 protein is CASSPTQGRYEQYF. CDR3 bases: TGCGCCAGCAGCCCTACACAGGGTAGATACGAGCAGTACTTC.

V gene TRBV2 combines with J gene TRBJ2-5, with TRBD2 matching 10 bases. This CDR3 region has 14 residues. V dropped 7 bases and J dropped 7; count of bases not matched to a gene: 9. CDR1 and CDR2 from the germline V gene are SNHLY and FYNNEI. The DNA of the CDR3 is TGTGCCAGCACGCTCAGGAGACTAGCGGGGACCCAGTACTTC. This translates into CASTLRRLAGTQYF.

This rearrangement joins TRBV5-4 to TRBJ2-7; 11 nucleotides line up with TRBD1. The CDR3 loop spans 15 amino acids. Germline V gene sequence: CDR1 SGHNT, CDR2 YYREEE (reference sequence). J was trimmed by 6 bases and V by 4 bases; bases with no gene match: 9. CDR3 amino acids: CASSIRDRGLGEQYF. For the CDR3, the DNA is TGTGCCAGCAGCATCCGGGACAGGGGGTTGGGCGAGCAGTACTTC.

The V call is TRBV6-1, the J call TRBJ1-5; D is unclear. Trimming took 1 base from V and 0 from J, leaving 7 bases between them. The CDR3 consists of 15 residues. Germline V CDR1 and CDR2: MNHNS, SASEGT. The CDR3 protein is CASSEGPYSNQPQHF. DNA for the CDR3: TGTGCCAGCAGTGAAGGGCCGTATAGCAATCAGCCCCAGCATTTT.

CDR3 sequence reads: CASSRLADKDTQYF. In DNA form, the CDR3 reads TGCGCCAGCAGCCGGCTAGCGGATAAAGATACGCAGTATTTT. The chain has TRBV5-1 and TRBJ2-3, with 7 bases that match TRBD2. Trimming at V came to 4 bases and at J to 5 bases, leaving 7 bases not matched to a gene. In germline, CDR1 is SGHRS, CDR2 YFSETQ. The CDR3 consists of 14 residues.

CDR3 bases: TGCGCCAGCAGCTCTCCAAGAGCGGGGTCGCCGGGGACTGCCCAAGAGACCCAGTACTTC. Its translation: CASSSPRAGSPGTAQETQYF. The chain recombines TRBV4-1 with TRBJ2-5; TRBD2 matches at 7 bases. Germline V gene lookup returns CDR1 MGHRA and CDR2 YSYEKL. This CDR3 is 20 amino acids long. Trimming took 5 bases from V and 1 from J; bases not matched to a gene: 22.

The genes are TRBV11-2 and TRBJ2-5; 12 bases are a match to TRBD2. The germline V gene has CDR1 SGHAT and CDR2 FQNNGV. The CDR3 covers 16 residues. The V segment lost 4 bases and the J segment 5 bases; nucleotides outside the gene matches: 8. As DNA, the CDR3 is TGTGCCAGCAGCTCCTGGACTAGCGGGGAAGGCGAGACCCAGTACTTC. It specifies CASSSWTSGEGETQYF.

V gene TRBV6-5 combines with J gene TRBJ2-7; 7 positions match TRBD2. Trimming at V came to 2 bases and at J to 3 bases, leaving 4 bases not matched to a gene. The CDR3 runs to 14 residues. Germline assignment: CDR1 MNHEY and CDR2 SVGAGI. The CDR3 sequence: CASSYVGGVYEQYF. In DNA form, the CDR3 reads TGTGCCAGCAGTTACGTGGGGGGGGTCTACGAGCAGTACTTC.

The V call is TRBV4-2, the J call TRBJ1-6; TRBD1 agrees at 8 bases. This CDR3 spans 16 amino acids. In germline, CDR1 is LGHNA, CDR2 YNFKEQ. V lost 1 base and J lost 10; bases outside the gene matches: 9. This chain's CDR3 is CASSQGADRVKSPLHF. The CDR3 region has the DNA TGTGCCAGCAGCCAAGGAGCGGACAGGGTAAAATCACCCCTCCACTTT.

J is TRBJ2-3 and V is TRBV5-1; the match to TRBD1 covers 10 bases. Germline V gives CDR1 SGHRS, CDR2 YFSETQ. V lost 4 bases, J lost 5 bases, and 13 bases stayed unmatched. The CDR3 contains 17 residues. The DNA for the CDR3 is TGCGCCAGCAGCCCCCATCCCCTCGACAGGGGGCAAGATACGCAGTATTTT. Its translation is CASSPHPLDRGQDTQYF.

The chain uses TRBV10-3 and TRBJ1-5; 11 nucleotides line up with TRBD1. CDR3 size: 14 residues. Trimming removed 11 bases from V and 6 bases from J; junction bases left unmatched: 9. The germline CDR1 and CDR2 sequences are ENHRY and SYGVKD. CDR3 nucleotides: TGTGCCGCCAAACCGGGACAGGGGGGTCAGCCCCAGCATTTT. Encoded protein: CAAKPGQGGQPQHF.

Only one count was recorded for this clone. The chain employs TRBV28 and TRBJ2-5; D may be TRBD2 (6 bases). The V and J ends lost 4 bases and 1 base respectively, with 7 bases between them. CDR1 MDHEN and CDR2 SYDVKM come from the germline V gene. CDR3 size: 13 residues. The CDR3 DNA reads TGTGCCAGCAGTTCGGGACTCCAAGAGACCCAGTACTTC. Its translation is CASSSGLQETQYF.

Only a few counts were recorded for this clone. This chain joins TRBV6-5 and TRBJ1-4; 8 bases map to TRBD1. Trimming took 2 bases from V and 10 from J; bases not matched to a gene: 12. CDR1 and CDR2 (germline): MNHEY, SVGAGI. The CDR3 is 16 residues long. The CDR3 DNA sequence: TGTGCCAGCAGTTACGGGGGTAACAGGGGGATTGGAAAACTGTTTTTT. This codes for CASSYGGNRGIGKLFF.

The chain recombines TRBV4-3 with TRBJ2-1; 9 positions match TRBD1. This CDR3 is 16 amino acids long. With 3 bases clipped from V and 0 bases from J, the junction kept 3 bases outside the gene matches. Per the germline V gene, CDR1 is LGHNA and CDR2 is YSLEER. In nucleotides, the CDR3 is TGCGCCAGCAGCCACGGGGACAGGGACTCCTACAATGAGCAGTTCTTC. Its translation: CASSHGDRDSYNEQFF.

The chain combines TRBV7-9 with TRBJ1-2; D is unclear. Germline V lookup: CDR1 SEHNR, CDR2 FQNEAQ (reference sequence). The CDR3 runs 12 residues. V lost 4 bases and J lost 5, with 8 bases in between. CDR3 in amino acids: CASSSTGYGYTF. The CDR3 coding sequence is TGTGCCAGCAGCTCGACTGGGTATGGCTACACCTTC.

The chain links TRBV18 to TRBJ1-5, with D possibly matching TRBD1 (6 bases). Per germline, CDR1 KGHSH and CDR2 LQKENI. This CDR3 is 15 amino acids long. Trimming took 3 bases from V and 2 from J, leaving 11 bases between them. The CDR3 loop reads CASSPTGNGNQPQHF. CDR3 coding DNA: TGTGCCAGCTCACCTACAGGGAACGGCAATCAGCCCCAGCATTTT.